One sample yielded the 3 T cell receptor beta chains listed below, sequenced in a study of OX40 agonist ivuxolimab in advanced cancers. Profiled with immunoSEQ multiplex PCR; TCRdb holds only in-frame clones, not every one. The sample contains about 96,000 clones, 90% of which appear only once. Sequences were derived from CD4+ or CD8+ T cells sorted from blood, sampled in a trial of the OX40 agonist ivuxolimab. The receptor set was obtained from an adult with an advanced solid tumor such as melanoma, head and neck, liver or kidney cancer.

This chain links TRBV11-2 with TRBJ1-1, with D possibly being TRBD1 (6 bases). V shed 0 bases and J shed 10 bases, with 15 bases lying between them. This CDR3 is 14 amino acids long. Germline CDR1 and CDR2: SGHAT and FQNNGV. The CDR3 spells CASSLDHGGRGAFF. DNA of the CDR3: TGTGCCAGCAGCTTAGATCATGGCGGCAGGGGAGCTTTCTTT.

The V gene is TRBV11-2, the J gene TRBJ2-2, with 9 bases identical to TRBD1. The CDR3 totals 14 residues. Germline V gene data show CDR1 as SGHAT and CDR2 as FQNNGV. With 6 bases clipped from V and 4 bases from J, the junction kept 3 bases outside the gene matches. The CDR3 DNA is TGTGCCAGCAGGGACAGGGGAGGCACCGGGGAGCTGTTTTTT. Its translation: CASRDRGGTGELFF.

This chain joins TRBV2 and TRBJ2-3; D may be TRBD1 or TRBD2 (5 bases each). The CDR3 spans 14 residues. Germline CDR1 and CDR2: SNHLY and FYNNEI. V shed 4 bases and J shed 6 bases, with 14 bases lying between them. The CDR3 region is CASSGGTPGDTQYF. DNA of the CDR3: TGTGCCAGCAGTGGGGGGACCCCAGGGGATACGCAGTATTTT. Looking up the rest from reference TRBV2 and TRBJ2-3 gives the full variable domain: EPEVTQTPSHQVTQMGQEVILRCVPISNHLYFYWYRQILGQKVEFLVSFYNNEISEKSEIFDDQFSVERPDGSNFTLKIRSTKLEDSAMYFCASSGGTPGDTQYFGPGTRLTVL.